The 26 T cell receptor beta chains below come from one sample, sequenced in a study of blood T cell repertoires in COVID-19. Sequenced by immunoSEQ multiplex PCR; TCRdb stores in-frame clones only, minus some. Of almost 500,000 clones listed, 80% to 90% are singletons. The material sequenced was PBMCs or T cells enriched from blood (not recorded which). These receptors were collected from a woman aged 60-75 years who had recovered from COVID-19.

The chain combines TRBV4-1 with TRBJ1-1, with D possibly being TRBD1 (6 bases). V gave up 4 bases and J gave up 2 bases, with 17 bases separating them. The length of the CDR3 is 16 residues. Germline CDR1 and CDR2: MGHRA and YSYEKL. CDR3 in DNA: TGCGCCAGCAGCCCAACACCGGGACAAGCAAACACTGAAGCTTTCTTT. Translating gives CASSPTPGQANTEAFF.

This sequence joins TRBV7-9 and TRBJ1-2; TRBD1 might be the D (6 bases). The length of the CDR3 is 13 residues. The germline gives CDR1 SEHNR, CDR2 FQNEAQ (reference sequence). Between the trimmed V and J ends, which lost 3 bases and 5 bases, there was a span of 10 bases. Written as DNA, the CDR3 is TGTGCCAGCAGCTTGGACAGCTCGTATGGCTACACCTTC. Amino acid sequence: CASSLDSSYGYTF.

The J gene is TRBJ2-7, the V gene TRBV6-6; 10 bases fit TRBD1. From germline, CDR1 is MNHNY and CDR2 SVGAGI (reference sequence). After removal of 5 bases from V and 0 bases from J, the junction contained 10 bases not matched to a gene. The CDR3 totals 17 residues. The CDR3 spells CASSRKSTGGPSYEQYV. Here the CDR3 DNA reads TGTGCCAGCAGTCGGAAGTCGACAGGGGGCCCCTCCTACGAGCAGTACGTC.

The CDR3 sequence: CASSLLRAGGELFF. The CDR3 DNA is TGCGCCAGCAGTCTTCTTCGGGCGGGCGGGGAGCTGTTTTTT. The V gene is TRBV5-1, the J gene TRBJ2-2; D may be TRBD2 (5 bases). Germline values: CDR1 SGHRS, CDR2 YFSETQ. The CDR3 extends over 14 amino acids. V dropped 5 bases and J dropped 7 bases, with 15 bases sitting between them.

The chain links TRBV24-1 to TRBJ2-5, with D tentatively TRBD2 (6 bases). V shed 3 bases and J shed 5 bases, with 12 bases lying between them. CDR1 is KGHDR, CDR2 SFDVKD, per germline. This CDR3 is built from 14 residues. As DNA, the CDR3 is TGTGCCACCAGTGATCGCAGGGAGGACGAGACCCAGTACTTC. Translating gives CATSDRREDETQYF.

As concerns this clone: At the DNA level, this CDR3 is encoded by other sequences in the same sample as well. The chain recombines TRBV15 with TRBJ1-3, with 9 nucleotides matching TRBD1. Germline CDR1 reads LNHNV; CDR2 reads YYDKDF (reference sequence). The CDR3 length is 15 residues. Trimming cost V 3 bases and J 0 bases; bases outside gene matches: 0. CDR3 in amino acids: CATSRTGGSGNTIYF. The CDR3 DNA is TGTGCCACCAGCAGGACAGGGGGCTCTGGAAACACCATATATTTT.

This chain uses TRBV3-1 (or the pseudogene TRBV3-2) with TRBJ1-6, with 7 bases aligning to TRBD1. The CDR3 spans 17 residues. Trimming cost V 1 base and J 8 bases; bases outside gene matches: 11. Germline lookup yields CDR1 LGHDT and CDR2 YNNKEL (reference sequence). This CDR3 reads CASSQVGLRGIDSPLHF. CDR3 sequence (DNA): TGTGCCAGCAGCCAAGTCGGCCTCAGGGGGATCGATTCACCCCTCCACTTT.

This clone was detected only once. This chain uses TRBV5-1 with TRBJ1-4; D perhaps matches TRBD1 (6 bases). The CDR3 covers 15 residues. Germline loops: CDR1 SGHRS, CDR2 YFSETQ. V gave up 2 bases and J gave up 5 bases, with 13 bases separating them. The CDR3 region is CASSFRQAMNEKLFF. The CDR3 DNA reads TGCGCCAGCAGCTTTCGACAGGCGATGAATGAAAAACTGTTTTTT.

The J gene is TRBJ2-7, the V gene TRBV2, with TRBD1 as a possible D gene (6 bases). The CDR3 spans 14 residues. V dropped 7 bases and J dropped 4 bases, with 17 bases sitting between them. Germline-derived CDR1 and CDR2 are SNHLY and FYNNEI. The CDR3 sequence is CASTPLDDRYEQYV. In DNA form, the CDR3 reads TGTGCCAGCACCCCGCTCGATGACAGGTACGAGCAGTACGTC.

The chain has TRBV18 and TRBJ1-1; D call uncertain. V lost 5 bases, J lost 3 bases, and 10 bases lay in between. CDR1 and CDR2 from the germline V gene are KGHSH and LQKENI. The CDR3 totals 13 residues. The CDR3 DNA is TGTGCCAGCTCATCTTCAGAGGACACTGAAGCTTTCTTT. Translated, it gives CASSSSEDTEAFF.

This clone has only one observation. J is TRBJ1-1 and V is TRBV5-1, with a weak D call TRBD1 (6 bases). The V gene lost 1 base and the J gene lost 4 bases, with 14 bases spanning the gap. The CDR3 extends over 15 amino acids. Germline CDR1 is SGHRS and CDR2 is YFSETQ. The CDR3 DNA sequence: TGCGCCAGCAGCTTGAATGGGGAAGGGGGCACTGAAGCTTTCTTT. The encoded protein is CASSLNGEGGTEAFF. The variable domain in full, completed from reference TRBV5-1 and TRBJ1-1, reads KAGVTQTPRYLIKTRGQQVTLSCSPISGHRSVSWYQQTPGQGLQFLFEYFSETQRNKGNFPGRFSGRQFSNSRSEMNVSTLELGDSALYLCASSLNGEGGTEAFFGQGTRLTVV.

The CDR3 is CASSSRLYSNQPQHF. The CDR3 region has the DNA TGTGCCAGCAGTTCTCGGTTGTATAGCAATCAGCCCCAGCATTTT. The J gene is TRBJ1-5, the V gene TRBV6-7; D unresolved. TRBV6-7 is marked as an open reading frame, function uncertain. The V end was cut by 4 bases, the J end by 0 bases, with 10 bases between. CDR3 length equals 15 residues.

The V call is TRBV6-5, the J call TRBJ2-1; 12 bases agree with TRBD1. Germline values: CDR1 MNHEY, CDR2 SVGAGI. The CDR3 loop spans 16 amino acids. Trimming took 1 base from V and 10 from J; bases not matched to a gene: 8. The CDR3 nucleotides are TGTGCCAGCAGTTACTTAGCGGGACAGGGGGCTCACGAGCAGTTCTTC. This codes for CASSYLAGQGAHEQFF.

The CDR3 protein is CASSITGSPNEKLFF. As DNA, the CDR3 is TGCGCCAGCAGCATAACAGGGTCCCCTAATGAAAAACTGTTTTTT. This chain uses TRBV5-1 with TRBJ1-4; tentatively, D is TRBD1 (6 bases). This CDR3 contains 15 residues. Germline loops: CDR1 SGHRS, CDR2 YFSETQ. Deletions cut 4 bases from V and 3 bases from J, with 13 bases between.

This clone was observed a handful of times. This chain uses TRBV6-5 with TRBJ2-7, with TRBD1 matching 9 bases. Germline loops: CDR1 MNHEY, CDR2 SVGAGI. The V and J ends lost 2 bases and 0 bases, in that order; junction bases with no gene match: 2. The CDR3 loop spans 15 amino acids. CDR3 DNA sequence: TGTGCCAGCAGTTACGACAGGGGGACCTCCTACGAGCAGTACGTC. Translated: CASSYDRGTSYEQYV.

This clone was counted once. The chain is built from TRBV7-9 and TRBJ2-3, with a possible D match to TRBD2 (5 bases). V lost 1 base and J lost 6, with 5 bases in between. The CDR3 covers 12 residues. Germline CDR1 reads SEHNR; CDR2 reads FQNEAQ (reference sequence). The CDR3: CASSLVADTQYF. CDR3 coding DNA: TGTGCCAGCAGCTTAGTAGCGGATACGCAGTATTTT.

The chain combines TRBV19 with TRBJ1-2, with D possibly TRBD1 on 6 matching bases. The germline V and J ends were trimmed by 3 bases and 8 bases, with 16 bases remaining between them. Germline V gives CDR1 LNHDA, CDR2 SQIVND (reference sequence). The CDR3 has 14 amino acids. The CDR3 loop reads CASSMGRGAGGYTF. The CDR3 nucleotides are TGTGCCAGTAGTATGGGCAGGGGCGCAGGGGGCTACACCTTC.

The chain uses TRBV27 and TRBJ2-7; a possible D gene is TRBD1 (5 bases). This CDR3 has 14 amino acids. V was cut by 4 bases and J by 2 bases, with 12 bases left in between. The germline gives CDR1 MNHEY, CDR2 SMNVEV (reference sequence). The CDR3 sequence: CASSSLRGTYEQYF. The CDR3 nucleotides are TGTGCCAGCAGTTCTCTAAGGGGTACCTACGAGCAGTACTTC.

V and J are TRBV4-1 and TRBJ2-3; TRBD1 matches 9 bases. The V segment lost 3 bases and the J segment 4 bases; nucleotides outside the gene matches: 5. Germline V gene sequence: CDR1 MGHRA, CDR2 YSYEKL. The CDR3 is made up of 15 amino acids. CDR3 nucleotide sequence: TGCGCCAGCAGCCAGATAACAGGGGGCTCAGATACGCAGTATTTT. This codes for CASSQITGGSDTQYF.

This clone appeared a few times. The chain uses TRBV29-1 and TRBJ1-1; 7 bases map to TRBD1. Germline trimming cut 3 bases from V and 4 bases from J; bases unmatched to any gene: 8. The CDR3 loop spans 14 amino acids. CDR1 and CDR2 from the germline V gene are SQVTM and ANQGSEA. The CDR3 here is CSVDSSTGRTEAFF. The DNA of the CDR3 is TGCAGCGTTGACTCGTCGACAGGGCGCACTGAAGCTTTCTTT.

This rearrangement joins TRBV2 to TRBJ2-4; 7 bases match TRBD1. Looked up from germline, CDR1 is SNHLY and CDR2 is FYNNEI. After removal of 7 bases from V and 0 bases from J, the junction contained 9 bases not matched to a gene. CDR3 length equals 16 residues. The CDR3 is CASKGQLIIAKNIQYF. The CDR3 DNA reads as TGTGCCAGCAAGGGACAGCTCATTATAGCCAAAAACATTCAGTACTTC. The whole variable domain, filled in from reference TRBV2 and TRBJ2-4, reads EPEVTQTPSHQVTQMGQEVILRCVPISNHLYFYWYRQILGQKVEFLVSFYNNEISEKSEIFDDQFSVERPDGSNFTLKIRSTKLEDSAMYFCASKGQLIIAKNIQYFGAGTRLSVL.

The V gene is TRBV6-2 or TRBV6-3, the J gene TRBJ2-3; 11 bases match TRBD2. Per germline, CDR1 MNHEY and CDR2 SVGEGT. V dropped 3 bases and J dropped 2; count of bases not matched to a gene: 7. This CDR3 has 17 residues. This CDR3 is CASSYGLAGGNTDTQYF. CDR3 nucleotides: TGTGCCAGCAGTTATGGGCTAGCGGGGGGTAACACAGATACGCAGTATTTT.

The sample holds a few counts of this clone. The V gene is TRBV10-3, the J gene TRBJ2-1; 10 nucleotides align to TRBD1. Germline CDR1 is ENHRY and CDR2 is SYGVKD. This CDR3 spans 17 amino acids. The V and J ends lost 4 bases and 7 bases, in that order; junction bases with no gene match: 13. This CDR3 is CAISAYGPGQGRNEQFF. In DNA, the CDR3 is TGTGCCATCAGTGCGTATGGTCCGGGACAGGGGAGGAATGAGCAGTTCTTC.

The CDR3 region has the DNA TGTGCCAGCAGCCCCTGGACTAGCGGGGGGGCCGCCGGGGAGCTGTTTTTT. Translated, it gives CASSPWTSGGAAGELFF. V is TRBV7-2 and J is TRBJ2-2, with TRBD2 matching 15 bases. Trimming cost V 5 bases and J 6 bases; bases outside gene matches: 7. This CDR3 is built from 17 residues. Looked up from germline, CDR1 is SGHTA and CDR2 is FQGNSA.

As concerns this clone: This specimen includes other DNA sequences encoding the same CDR3. The V and J genes are TRBV11-3 and TRBJ2-2, with TRBD1 matching 11 bases. The germline CDR1 and CDR2 sequences are SGHNT and YENEEA. The CDR3 has 16 residues. The ends lost 0 bases at V and 8 bases at J; junction bases unmatched: 5. In DNA, the CDR3 is TGTGCCAGCAGCTTAGATCCCGGACAGGGGGCGGGGGAGCTGTTTTTT. Its protein product is CASSLDPGQGAGELFF.

The CDR3 sequence: CASRSVAGPRTDTQYF. CDR3 DNA sequence: TGTGCCAGTAGATCCGTAGCGGGGCCTCGCACAGATACGCAGTATTTT. This chain connects TRBV11-2 to TRBJ2-3, with TRBD2 matching over 8 bases. The germline V gene encodes CDR1 SGHAT and CDR2 FQNNGV. The CDR3 totals 16 residues. V was pared by 9 bases and J by 1 base, with 12 bases of the junction left unmatched. The variable domain in full, completed from reference TRBV11-2 and TRBJ2-3, reads EAGVAQSPRYKIIEKRQSVAFWCNPISGHATLYWYQQILGQGPKLLIQFQNNGVVDDSQLPKDRFSAERLKGVDSTLKIQPAKLEDSAVYLCASRSVAGPRTDTQYFGPGTRLTVL.